The rows below give T cell receptor beta chains drawn from one sample of a study of regulatory T cells in long-lasting Graves disease. Each CDR3 protein is one row after TCRdb ran MiXCR on the multiplex PCR reads. Of 650,000 to 700,000 distinct CDR3 sequences in the sample, 25% to 35% were seen once. Sample: peripheral blood mononuclear cells (PBMCs), taken when the disease was refractory, from a patient treated with antithyroid drugs. The source of these receptors is a female donor with Graves disease. The CDR3 runs from the conserved cysteine through the conserved F or W. The order of the fields is V gene, J gene, clone size, D gene, CDR3 protein, CDR3 DNA. D genes are given only for firm matches. Only part of the rows carry a size: once, few, many, or a class if the clone is expanded.

>TRBV6-1|TRBJ1-1|NA|NA
CASSVTGTLNTEAFF
TGTGCCAGCAGTGTTACCGGGACACTAAACACTGAAGCTTTCTTT
>TRBV28|TRBJ1-4|few|NA
CASSIGREKLFF
TGTGCCAGCAGCATCGGACGTGAAAAACTGTTTTTT
>TRBV2|TRBJ1-4|many|NA
CASNARATNEKLFF
TGTGCCAGCAATGCAAGAGCAACTAATGAAAAACTGTTTTTT
>TRBV6-5|TRBJ1-2|NA|NA
CASSYSPPGTPGGYYGYTF
TGTGCCAGCAGTTACTCCCCCCCGGGGACTCCCGGGGGCTACTATGGCTACACCTTC
>TRBV7-9|TRBJ2-5|NA|TRBD2
CASSPNSGLANQETQYF
TGTGCCAGCAGCCCCAATTCGGGACTAGCGAACCAAGAGACCCAGTACTTC
>TRBV12-5|TRBJ2-5|many|NA
CASGPYGEETQYF
TGTGCTAGTGGACCCTATGGGGAGGAGACCCAGTACTTC
>TRBV12-3/TRBV12-4|TRBJ2-4|few|NA
CASSLVTGPRNIQYF
TGTGCCAGCAGTTTGGTTACAGGGCCAAGAAACATTCAGTACTTC
>TRBV29-1|TRBJ1-2|many|NA
CSALLRGGYGYTF
TGCAGCGCCCTTTTAAGGGGAGGGTATGGCTACACCTTC
>TRBV25-1|TRBJ2-7|NA|NA
CASSYSRVDYEQYF
TGTGCCAGCAGTTACTCGCGGGTAGACTACGAGCAGTACTTC
>TRBV5-6|TRBJ2-7|NA|NA
CASSPFGGTPYEQYF
TGTGCCAGCAGCCCGTTCGGGGGGACACCCTACGAGCAGTACTTC
>TRBV20-1|TRBJ1-2|NA|NA
CSAPSFGSGNYGYTF
TGCAGTGCTCCTTCATTTGGAAGTGGTAACTATGGCTACACCTTC
>TRBV2|TRBJ2-1|many|TRBD2
CASSPLAGTSSYNEQFF
TGTGCCAGCAGTCCTCTTGCCGGGACTAGCTCCTACAATGAGCAGTTCTTC
>TRBV18|TRBJ1-1|few|TRBD1
CASSAQGAIEAFF
TGTGCCAGCTCTGCACAGGGGGCAATTGAAGCTTTCTTT
>TRBV20-1|TRBJ1-1|many|TRBD1
CSAAPTGQARGTEAFF
TGCAGTGCCGCGCCCACCGGACAGGCCAGAGGCACTGAAGCTTTCTTT
>TRBV20-1|TRBJ1-5|NA|NA
CSAPREGGNQPQHF
TGCAGTGCCCCGAGGGAAGGTGGCAATCAGCCCCAGCATTTT
>TRBV9|TRBJ2-6|many|NA
CASSPRDSFSGANVLTF
TGTGCCAGCAGCCCCCGGGACTCCTTCTCTGGGGCCAACGTCCTGACTTTC
>TRBV20-1|TRBJ1-1|NA|TRBD1
CSAPDRGSMNTEAFF
TGCAGTGCACCGGACAGGGGATCCATGAACACTGAAGCTTTCTTT
>TRBV6-9|TRBJ1-2|NA|NA
CASSYSNREIGYTF
TGTGCCAGCAGTTACTCGAACAGGGAGATTGGCTACACCTTC
>TRBV7-9|TRBJ2-1|NA|NA
CASSLLRESDEQFF
TGTGCCAGCAGCCTGTTACGGGAGTCGGATGAGCAGTTCTTC
>TRBV5-5|TRBJ2-7|NA|NA
CASSLPGMKPYEQYF
TGTGCCAGCAGCTTGCCAGGGATGAAGCCCTACGAGCAGTACTTC
>TRBV6-2/TRBV6-3|TRBJ2-7|many|TRBD2
CASSYSSGITYEQYF
TGTGCCAGCAGTTACTCTAGCGGGATCACCTACGAGCAGTACTTC
>TRBV2|TRBJ1-6|few|TRBD1
CASRRDRGAASSPLHF
TGTGCCAGCAGGCGGGACAGGGGCGCCGCTAGTTCACCCCTCCACTTT
>TRBV9|TRBJ2-7|few|NA
CASSVVASTYEQYF
TGTGCCAGCAGCGTAGTTGCTAGCACCTACGAGCAGTACTTC
>TRBV6-5|TRBJ1-5|few|NA
CASSYVARGQPQHF
TGTGCCAGCAGTTACGTTGCCAGGGGTCAGCCCCAGCATTTT
>TRBV6-9|TRBJ2-6|few|TRBD1
CASSYLGQGTGANVLTF
TGTGCCAGCAGTTACCTGGGACAGGGGACCGGGGCCAACGTCCTGACTTTC
>TRBV27|TRBJ1-1|NA|NA
CASSFLRFSEAFF
TGTGCCAGCAGTTTTCTCAGGTTTTCTGAAGCTTTCTTT
>TRBV27|TRBJ1-6|few|NA
CASTDSQGISPLHF
TGTGCCAGCACGGACTCCCAAGGGATTTCACCCCTCCACTTT
>TRBV19|TRBJ1-5|few|NA
CASSMLILGQPQHF
TGTGCCAGTAGTATGTTGATACTGGGTCAGCCCCAGCATTTT
>TRBV6-5|TRBJ1-4|NA|NA
CASSYSGGTNEKLFF
TGTGCCAGCAGTTACTCCGGGGGCACTAATGAAAAACTGTTTTTT
>TRBV2|TRBJ1-2|NA|TRBD1
CATDQGQGGHGYTF
TGTGCCACCGACCAGGGACAGGGGGGCCATGGCTACACCTTC
>TRBV6-2/TRBV6-3|TRBJ1-6|NA|TRBD1
CASSYRGQGGSPLHF
TGTGCCAGCAGTTACAGGGGACAGGGGGGCTCACCCCTCCACTTT
>TRBV12-3/TRBV12-4|TRBJ1-5|few|TRBD1
CASSWTGRNQPQHF
TGTGCCAGCAGTTGGACAGGGAGGAATCAGCCCCAGCATTTT
>TRBV20-1|TRBJ1-6|few|NA
CSARGGRGSYNSPLHF
TGCAGTGCTAGAGGTGGCAGGGGCTCCTATAATTCACCCCTCCACTTT
>TRBV2|TRBJ1-5|many|TRBD1
CASSTDRENQPQHF
TGTGCCAGCAGCACCGACAGGGAGAATCAGCCCCAGCATTTT
>TRBV19|TRBJ2-7|NA|NA
CASSIDGTVSSYEQYF
TGTGCCAGTAGTATAGATGGGACCGTTAGCTCCTACGAGCAGTACTTC
>TRBV20-1|TRBJ1-2|NA|NA
CSVEERQNYGYTF
TGCAGCGTTGAAGAGCGGCAGAACTATGGCTACACCTTC
>TRBV6-2/TRBV6-3|TRBJ1-4|NA|NA
CASSEASGDRWEKLFF
TGTGCCAGCAGTGAAGCGTCGGGGGATCGCTGGGAAAAACTGTTTTTT
>TRBV25-1|TRBJ2-7|NA|NA
CASSESRVSHEQYF
TGTGCCAGCAGTGAATCCCGGGTATCTCACGAGCAGTACTTC
>TRBV12-3/TRBV12-4|TRBJ2-2|NA|TRBD1
CASSLTGTGGDDTGELFF
TGTGCCAGCAGTCTCACCGGGACAGGGGGCGATGACACCGGGGAGCTGTTTTTT
>TRBV4-1|TRBJ1-6|NA|TRBD1
CASSQVIGLGQSNSPLHF
TGCGCCAGCAGCCAAGTAATCGGGCTGGGACAGTCTAATTCACCCCTCCACTTT
>TRBV20-1|TRBJ2-7|many|NA
CSARNSYEQYF
TGCAGTGCTAGAAACAGCTACGAGCAGTACTTC
>TRBV12-3/TRBV12-4|TRBJ1-6|few|TRBD1
CASSFLDPGQGNSPLHF
TGTGCCAGCAGTTTCCTGGACCCGGGACAGGGGAATTCACCCCTCCACTTT
>TRBV6-1|TRBJ2-7|NA|NA
CASIWEAPATYEQYF
TGTGCCAGCATTTGGGAGGCGCCCGCAACCTACGAGCAGTACTTC
>TRBV6-1|TRBJ2-3|once|NA
CASSEEAITDTQYF
TGTGCCAGCAGTGAAGAGGCTATCACAGATACGCAGTATTTT
>TRBV2|TRBJ2-5|few|TRBD2
CAGRGTREETQYF
TGTGCCGGAAGGGGGACTAGAGAAGAGACCCAGTACTTC